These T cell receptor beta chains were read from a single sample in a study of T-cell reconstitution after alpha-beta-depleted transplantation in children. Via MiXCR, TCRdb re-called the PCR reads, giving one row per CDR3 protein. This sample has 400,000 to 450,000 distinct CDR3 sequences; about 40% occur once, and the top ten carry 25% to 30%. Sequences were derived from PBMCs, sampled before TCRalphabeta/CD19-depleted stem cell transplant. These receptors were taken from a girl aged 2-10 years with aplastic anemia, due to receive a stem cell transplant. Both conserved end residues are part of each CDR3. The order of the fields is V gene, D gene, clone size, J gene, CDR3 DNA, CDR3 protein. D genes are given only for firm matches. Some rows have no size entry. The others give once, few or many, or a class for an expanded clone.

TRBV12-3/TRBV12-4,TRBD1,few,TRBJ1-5,TGTGCCAGCAGGTACGGACAGGGTGGCAATCAGCCCCAGCATTTT,CASRYGQGGNQPQHF
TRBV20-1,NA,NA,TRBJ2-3,TGCAGTGCTAGAAGGGCCCCGGCAGCCAGCACAGATACGCAGTATTTT,CSARRAPAASTDTQYF
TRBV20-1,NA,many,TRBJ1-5,TGCAGTGCACACAGGCTCGCGGATCAGCCCCAGCATTTT,CSAHRLADQPQHF
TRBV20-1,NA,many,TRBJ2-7,TGCAGTGCTAGTTGGGGCGGTTCCTACGAGCAGTACTTC,CSASWGGSYEQYF
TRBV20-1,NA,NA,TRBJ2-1,TGCAGTGCGGAGGGACCCCTTGGAAACAATGAGCAGTTCTTC,CSAEGPLGNNEQFF
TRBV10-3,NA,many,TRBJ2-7,TGTGCCATCAGTGCCGAGGGCTACGAGCAGTACTTC,CAISAEGYEQYF
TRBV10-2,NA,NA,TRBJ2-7,TGCGCCAGCAGTGAGAGGCAGGAGATGTACGAGCAGTACTTC,CASSERQEMYEQYF
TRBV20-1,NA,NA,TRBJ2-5,TGCAGTGCTAGACTTGGGGCCGTAAAAACTGAGACCCAGTACTTC,CSARLGAVKTETQYF
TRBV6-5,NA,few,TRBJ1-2,TGTGCCAGCAGTTACAGGGGCGGATCCTATGGCTACACCTTC,CASSYRGGSYGYTF
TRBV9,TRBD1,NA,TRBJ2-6,TGTGCCAGCAGCGAAGCCTCCGGGACAGGGGGCTCTGGGGCCAACGTCCTGACTTTC,CASSEASGTGGSGANVLTF